This section outlines one T cell receptor beta chain sequence together with its context. No cognate antigen has been identified for it. Base qualities are not recorded, but no much larger clone differs from it by a single base. Genomic DNA was isolated from the sorted cells so that the TCRbeta CDR3 region could be sequenced. The immunoSEQ Assay was used for sequencing of TCRbeta CDR3 regions. Sourced from immuneACCESS, this table was stored by TCRdb with only in-frame sequences that have V and J called. A share of the clones is absent; for the studies checked, an unresolved V gene accounts for under half, and the remainder has no known explanation. A total of approximately 38,000 clones appear in this sample, 75% to 85% of them only once. In total, the top ten clones hold about 20% of the sample. Cut back by 7 bases and 3 bases, the V and J ends lie 10 bases apart. Spanning cysteine to phenylalanine, the CDR3 consists of 13 amino acids. The kept DNA is CDR3 alone, 39 bases in frame from the first base. The germline V gene yields MNHNS for CDR1 and SASEGT for CDR2.

Patients with autoimmune disease history or receiving systemic immunosuppression were excluded from the trial. Peripheral blood for TCR sequencing was collected from all dose cohorts at baseline, on cycle 4 day 1, and on cycle 7 day 1. The samples were drawn from a first-in-human, open-label, multicenter phase I dose-escalation trial of ivuxolimab. Adults with locally advanced or metastatic melanoma, renal cell, hepatocellular, or head and neck squamous cell carcinoma were enrolled in the trial. Before TCR sequencing, CD4+ T cells and CD8+ T cells from peripheral blood were sorted into separate populations. The data stem from a study of OX40 agonist ivuxolimab in advanced cancers. Regarding the study in general: The costimulatory receptor OX40 (CD134) was targeted by ivuxolimab, a fully human IgG2 agonistic monoclonal antibody. Intravenous ivuxolimab was administered to patients every 2 weeks at six dose levels: 0.01, 0.1, 0.3, 1.5, 3 and 10 mg/kg. Of the approximately 54 dose-escalation patients, hepatocellular carcinoma was present in 19, melanoma in approximately 15, renal cell carcinoma in 9 and head and neck cancer in 9. The dose-escalation cohort was roughly 87% male with a mean age of about 58 years, ranging from roughly 20 to 80. Patients were allowed to have had prior anti-PD-1, anti-PD-L1 or anti-CTLA-4 therapy, and approximately 40% of the dose-escalation patients had been treated with checkpoint inhibitors. Partial responses occurred in three dose-escalation patients: two with cutaneous melanoma and one with hepatocellular carcinoma. The purpose of peripheral TCRbeta sequencing was to test whether ivuxolimab changed TCR sequence diversity and led to clonal T-cell expansion. The paper covers the monotherapy dose-escalation part of the phase I ivuxolimab trial, which included N of about 50 patients.

The paper's findings and limits, for the study overall: At doses of 0.1 to 3.0 mg/kg, clonal expansion of both CD4+ and CD8+ blood T cells was observed from baseline to week 6. After ivuxolimab, CD8+ T cells had more expanded clones than CD4+ T cells on average. Low levels of normalized T-cell clonal expansion were also seen in some patients who did not respond. Partial responders in the 0.1-3.0 mg/kg groups had among the lowest normalized peripheral clonal expansion, especially among CD8+ T cells. Antigen specificity was not determined for the clonally expanded peripheral T cells.

Here the sequenced sample was CD4+ or CD8+ T cells sorted from blood, taken in a trial of the OX40 agonist ivuxolimab. The sequence came from an adult with an advanced solid tumor such as melanoma, head and neck, liver or kidney cancer. This receptor chain uses TRBV6-1 and TRBJ2-1; TRBD2 might be the D gene, on 5 matching bases. The CDR3 is CASTRGYYNEQFF. At the DNA level, the sequence is TGTGCCAGCACCCGGGGTTACTACAATGAGCAGTTCTTC.